The next 27 T cell receptor beta chains were all read from a single sample in a study of beta chain features in type 1 diabetes. The study reverse transcribed the entire isolated RNA, so it sequenced expressed TCRB transcripts. Produced via immunoSEQ multiplex PCR; TCRdb's table is partial and in-frame only. The data hold about 260,000 clones, with roughly two thirds observed a single time. Sequenced material: naive CD4+ T cells from blood. These TCRs come from a man aged 30-40 years in good health.

This chain uses TRBV30 with TRBJ2-1, with 8 bases lining up with TRBD2. Germline assignment: CDR1 GTSNPN and CDR2 SVGIG (reference sequence). V shed 2 bases, J shed 8 bases, and the junction held 5 bases outside the gene matches. This CDR3 spans 13 amino acids. The CDR3 DNA follows: TGTGCCTGGAGTAGCGGGAGTGGGTATGAGCAGTTCTTC. This gives the protein CAWSSGSGYEQFF.

This clone was counted between two and nine times. The V call is TRBV30, the J call TRBJ2-5, with TRBD1 as a possible D gene (5 bases). The CDR3 loop spans 13 amino acids. With 2 bases removed from V and 2 bases from J, the gap between germline ends came to 9 bases. Looked up from germline, CDR1 is GTSNPN and CDR2 is SVGIG (reference sequence). The DNA of the CDR3 is TGTGCCTGGAGTAAGGGGAATCAAGAGACCCAGTACTTC. Translating gives CAWSKGNQETQYF.

The chain has TRBV30 and TRBJ2-2, with D perhaps matching TRBD2 (6 bases). Germline V CDR1 and CDR2: GTSNPN, SVGIG (reference sequence). The ends were cut back, 2 bases at V and 4 bases at J, with 14 bases in the middle. There are 15 residues in the CDR3. CDR3 amino acids: CAWSKGLGSTGELFF. DNA for the CDR3: TGTGCCTGGAGTAAGGGACTTGGAAGCACCGGGGAGCTGTTTTTT.

The sample holds one count of this clone. The V call is TRBV7-2, the J call TRBJ2-3; a weak D match, TRBD1 (5 bases). CDR1 is SGHTA and CDR2 is FQGNSA in the germline V gene. The CDR3 totals 13 residues. The V and J ends lost 1 base and 4 bases respectively, with 6 bases between them. DNA of the CDR3: TGTGCCAGCAGCTTAGTGGGGCCAGATACGCAGTATTTT. Protein sequence: CASSLVGPDTQYF.

This clone turned up a few times. The gene calls are TRBV30 and TRBJ1-1; D remains unclear. Germline lookup yields CDR1 GTSNPN and CDR2 SVGIG (reference sequence). The V end lost 3 bases, the J end lost 6 bases, and 8 bases lay between the germline ends. This CDR3 is 11 amino acids long. This chain's CDR3 is CAWRKVAEAFF. The CDR3 DNA is TGTGCCTGGAGGAAAGTGGCTGAAGCTTTCTTT.

This sequence joins TRBV30 and TRBJ2-3; the match to TRBD2 covers 13 bases. The CDR3 is made up of 15 amino acids. The germline V gene has CDR1 GTSNPN and CDR2 SVGIG (reference sequence). V was pared by 6 bases and J by 6 bases, with 9 bases of the junction left unmatched. CDR3 coding DNA: TGTGCCTGCACGCGACTAGCGGGGGGAGGGGATACGCAGTATTTT. This encodes CACTRLAGGGDTQYF.

The V and J genes are TRBV15 and TRBJ2-5; D is perhaps TRBD2 (5 bases). This CDR3 has 15 residues. The germline gives CDR1 LNHNV, CDR2 YYDKDF (reference sequence). Trimming removed 5 bases at V and 1 base at J, with 14 bases between. In DNA, the CDR3 is TGTGCCACCAGCGGAGGTTCTAGGGTCCAAGAGACCCAGTACTTC. Its protein is CATSGGSRVQETQYF.

The chain carries TRBV7-6 and TRBJ2-5; possibly TRBD2 for D (6 bases). V gave up 6 bases and J gave up 0 bases, with 14 bases separating them. This CDR3 is 15 amino acids long. Per germline, CDR1 SGHVS and CDR2 FNYEAQ. The CDR3 spells CASSKGGAYQETQYF. Here the CDR3 DNA reads TGTGCCAGCAGTAAGGGCGGGGCGTACCAAGAGACCCAGTACTTC.

The chain links TRBV7-2 to TRBJ2-6, with D possibly being TRBD1 (5 bases). CDR1 is SGHTA and CDR2 is FQGNSA in the germline V gene. CDR3 length: 15 residues. Trimming removed 5 bases at V and 2 bases at J, with 10 bases between. Here the CDR3 reads CASSTTVPGANVLTF. As DNA, the CDR3 is TGTGCCAGCAGCACGACAGTGCCTGGGGCCAACGTCCTGACTTTC.

J is TRBJ2-5 and V is TRBV29-1, with 12 bases aligning to TRBD2. There are 15 residues in the CDR3. Germline loops: CDR1 SQVTM, CDR2 ANQGSEA. J gave up 1 base and V 7 bases, and 7 bases lay outside the gene matches. CDR3 protein: CSGTLAGGVQETQYF. For the CDR3, the DNA is TGCAGCGGAACCCTAGCGGGAGGGGTCCAAGAGACCCAGTACTTC.

This clone was detected a few times. In DNA, the CDR3 is TGTGCCTGGAGTTTATCTGGGGGTAGTCAGTACTTC. Translated: CAWSLSGGSQYF. The chain recombines TRBV30 with TRBJ2-7, with D tentatively TRBD1 or TRBD2 (5 bases each). V was pared by 2 bases and J by 10 bases, with 15 bases between. The CDR3 runs to 12 residues. CDR1 and CDR2 from the germline V gene are GTSNPN and SVGIG (reference sequence).

This clone was seen a few times. The chain uses TRBV19 and TRBJ2-7; possible D gene TRBD1, 5 bases. The CDR3 length is 16 residues. In germline, CDR1 is LNHDA, CDR2 SQIVND (reference sequence). The V end lost 3 bases, the J end lost 7 bases, and 22 bases lay between the germline ends. The CDR3 loop is CASSISLQVPTMEQYF. CDR3 nucleotides: TGTGCCAGTAGTATCTCCTTACAGGTTCCTACGATGGAGCAGTACTTC.

The rearrangement links TRBV30 to TRBJ2-7; D might be TRBD1 (5 bases). Trimming removed 4 bases at V and 0 bases at J, with 13 bases between. Germline CDR1 and CDR2: GTSNPN and SVGIG (reference sequence). This CDR3 contains 14 residues. CDR3 nucleotides: TGTGCCTGGAATTCAGGGATCAGCTCCTACGAGCAGTACTTC. Translation gives CAWNSGISSYEQYF.

The V gene is TRBV29-1, the J gene TRBJ2-1; 9 bases match TRBD1. The trim removed 7 bases at V and 7 bases at J, leaving 11 bases unmatched. Germline V gene sequence: CDR1 SQVTM, CDR2 ANQGSEA. CDR3 length: 14 amino acids. The CDR3 loop is CSGSPGQGRNEQFF. The CDR3 DNA is TGCAGCGGCTCACCGGGACAGGGACGTAATGAGCAGTTCTTC.

This sequence joins TRBV14 and TRBJ2-7; no reliable D call. V was shortened by 5 bases and J by 2 bases, with 7 bases between the two germline ends. The CDR3 length is 12 residues. Germline assignment: CDR1 SGHDN and CDR2 FVKESK. The CDR3 DNA follows: TGTGCCAGCAGCTGGAGTGCCTACGAGCAGTACTTC. Its translation: CASSWSAYEQYF.

The chain uses TRBV30 and TRBJ1-6, with 7 positions matching TRBD1. The CDR3 is made up of 13 amino acids. Trimming at V came to 4 bases and at J to 6 bases, leaving 3 bases not matched to a gene. Germline assignment: CDR1 GTSNPN and CDR2 SVGIG (reference sequence). CDR3 coding DNA: TGTGCCTGGAAACGACAGGGTAATTCACCCCTCCACTTT. Translation gives CAWKRQGNSPLHF.

This clone has only one observation. This chain's CDR3 is CASSFIRSEQFF. DNA for the CDR3: TGTGCCAGCAGCTTTATACGGAGTGAGCAGTTCTTC. The chain carries TRBV5-4 and TRBJ2-1; D ambiguous. The CDR3 covers 12 residues. Deletions cut 2 bases from V and 9 bases from J, with 9 bases between. CDR1 is SGHNT and CDR2 is YYREEE in the germline V gene (reference sequence).

This clone appeared a few times. This chain joins TRBV25-1 and TRBJ2-3; TRBD1 or TRBD2 may be the D gene (5 bases each). The CDR3 length is 13 residues. V shed 1 base and J shed 4 bases, with 6 bases lying between them. CDR1 and CDR2 (germline): MGHDK, SYGVNS. CDR3 residues: CASSELGADTQYF. For the CDR3, the DNA is TGTGCCAGCAGTGAATTGGGGGCAGATACGCAGTATTTT.

This clone was detected a few times. The rearrangement links TRBV25-1 to TRBJ2-7; D is uncertain. V lost 6 bases, J lost 3 bases, and 15 bases lay in between. The CDR3 covers 14 residues. Germline CDR1 MGHDK, CDR2 SYGVNS. CDR3 DNA sequence: TGTGCCAGCAGGGGCATAGGGTTTATCTACGAGCAGTACTTC. Protein product: CASRGIGFIYEQYF.

Here the CDR3 DNA reads TGTGCCAGCAGTCCCTCGGGACTAGCGGTCACAGATACGCAGTATTTT. Translation: CASSPSGLAVTDTQYF. V gene TRBV28 combines with J gene TRBJ2-3; 11 positions agree with TRBD2. Trimming removed 5 bases from V and 2 bases from J; junction bases left unmatched: 6. CDR3 length: 16 residues. CDR1 and CDR2 from the germline V gene are MDHEN and SYDVKM.

This clone has just a few counts. This sequence joins TRBV25-1 and TRBJ2-3, with no clear D. The length of the CDR3 is 11 residues. Germline values: CDR1 MGHDK, CDR2 SYGVNS. V was clipped by 5 bases and J by 6 bases, with 6 bases between them. DNA for the CDR3: TGTGCCAGCAGTTGGTCGGATACGCAGTATTTT. Its translation is CASSWSDTQYF.

The rearrangement joins TRBV2 to TRBJ1-6, with D possibly TRBD1 on 5 matching bases. The CDR3 has 14 residues. Trimming removed 6 bases from V and 7 bases from J, with 13 bases in between. CDR1 is SNHLY, CDR2 FYNNEI, per germline. The CDR3: CASRGLGGNSPLHF. CDR3 sequence (DNA): TGTGCCAGCAGGGGACTCGGGGGGAATTCACCCCTCCACTTT.

Comment on this clone: Within the sample, other DNA sequences also encode this same CDR3. The chain couples TRBV30 to TRBJ2-1; D unclear. Trimming pared 2 bases from V and 4 bases from J, leaving 6 bases between. This CDR3 spans 12 amino acids. The germline CDR1 and CDR2 sequences are GTSNPN and SVGIG (reference sequence). The DNA for the CDR3 is TGTGCCTGGAGTCTCTCGTACAATGAGCAGTTCTTC. It yields the protein CAWSLSYNEQFF.

This clone was detected only a few times. This chain links TRBV30 with TRBJ2-7; possibly TRBD2 for D (6 bases). Trimming pared 3 bases from V and 12 bases from J, leaving 15 bases between. Germline CDR1 reads GTSNPN; CDR2 reads SVGIG (reference sequence). The CDR3 has 11 amino acids. CDR3 DNA: TGTGCCTGGAGACAAACGGGACTTGCGTACTTC. Protein sequence: CAWRQTGLAYF.

This clone was seen once. The V gene is TRBV29-1, the J gene TRBJ2-1, with 8 bases that match TRBD1. The CDR3 sequence is 15 residues long. Looked up from germline, CDR1 is SQVTM and CDR2 is ANQGSEA. J was trimmed by 8 bases and V by 4 bases; bases with no gene match: 13. This CDR3 is CSVGRQGRQRDEQFF. The CDR3 DNA sequence: TGCAGCGTTGGAAGACAGGGGCGGCAGAGGGATGAGCAGTTCTTC.

This clone was seen a single time. This sequence joins TRBV7-2 and TRBJ2-1; 9 nucleotides line up with TRBD1. Germline lookup yields CDR1 SGHTA and CDR2 FQGNSA. Germline trimming cut 2 bases from V and 5 bases from J; bases unmatched to any gene: 10. This CDR3 is built from 17 residues. Here the CDR3 DNA reads TGTGCCAGCAGCTTAAGGGGCGTGGGACAGGGCAACAATGAGCAGTTCTTC. It codes for CASSLRGVGQGNNEQFF.

V usage is TRBV11-2 and J usage is TRBJ2-7; D may be TRBD1 (6 bases). Deletions cut 0 bases from V and 7 bases from J, with 16 bases between. CDR1 SGHAT and CDR2 FQNNGV come from the germline V gene. CDR3 length: 15 amino acids. CDR3 nucleotides: TGTGCCAGCAGCTTAGATCGGGTAGGGGGTAAAGAGCAGTACTTC. Its protein product is CASSLDRVGGKEQYF. Filled out from reference TRBV11-2 and TRBJ2-7, the complete variable domain reads EAGVAQSPRYKIIEKRQSVAFWCNPISGHATLYWYQQILGQGPKLLIQFQNNGVVDDSQLPKDRFSAERLKGVDSTLKIQPAKLEDSAVYLCASSLDRVGGKEQYFGPGTRLTVT.